This T cell receptor (beta chain) was recovered during a study of a mutant IDH1 vaccine in newly diagnosed glioma. About the study: Patients got their first vaccination 4-6 weeks after radiotherapy alone, or with temozolomide cycles. Treated patients were approximately 60% male, approximately 40% female, mean age 40.4 years. Prior therapy was radiotherapy, temozolomide, or both; most received both.

Clones were sequenced by immunoSEQ multiplex PCR, and TCRdb holds only the in-frame ones, with some missing. Seen here are over 35,000 clones, about 89% observed once, and the top ten hold 2.6%. Described time point: week 5, during vaccination. All doses held 300 ug of mutant IDH1 20-mer peptide, with topical imiquimod. Whole-study findings and limits: It was roughly 93% of patients that developed vaccine-induced immune responses.

Comment on this clone: Its antigen is unidentified.

This TCR was sampled from a man aged 50 to 60 with glioma. The specimen comprised PBMCs, sampled from a glioma patient whose treatment included an IDH1 peptide vaccine.

CDR3 DNA: TGCGCCAGCAGCCAAGATATTGGCAGCGCCAATCAGCCCCAGCATTTT. Amino acids: CASSQDIGSANQPQHF. The V gene is TRBV4-1, the J gene TRBJ1-5; D is ambiguous. The CDR3 is 16 amino acids. Germline V lookup: CDR1 MGHRA, CDR2 YSYEKL. Trimming took 0 bases from V and 3 from J, leaving 12 bases between them.